The present T cell receptor (beta chain) was sequenced within a study of blood T cell repertoires in COVID-19. The V segment lost 4 bases and the J segment 7 bases; nucleotides outside the gene matches: 7. The CDR3 consists of 15 residues. Looked up from germline, CDR1 is MDHEN and CDR2 is SYDVKM. The assay was immunoSEQ multiplex PCR, and TCRdb's table has in-frame clones only and misses some. The table records roughly 100,000 clones, approximately 92% of them present only once. V is TRBV28 and J is TRBJ1-4; TRBD1 matches 9 bases. This receptor was taken from a man aged 50-59 years with active COVID-19. The sample taken for sequencing was peripheral blood. The CDR3 here is CASSSNRDRVEKLFF. In DNA, the CDR3 is TGTGCCAGCAGTTCCAACCGGGACAGGGTTGAAAAACTGTTTTTT.